This T cell receptor beta chain comes out of a study of PD-1 blockade in classical Hodgkin lymphoma. Study as a whole: Treatment was intravenous nivolumab, 3 mg/kg every 2 weeks, until progression. Study conclusions and caveats: Newly diagnosed and completely responding patients shared comparable baseline diversity. The authors have not defined what causes the repertoire differences, possibly disease activity or prior therapy.

Germline V lookup: CDR1 KGHSH, CDR2 LQKENI. The CDR3 loop spans 15 amino acids. After removal of 2 bases from V and 5 bases from J, the junction contained 9 bases not matched to a gene. There was relapse after autologous stem cell transplantation in every patient, and there was variation in brentuximab vedotin exposure. Data came from immunoSEQ multiplex PCR; TCRdb stores just in-frame clones and leaves some out. Found here are 90,000 to 130,000 clones, around 89% of them singletons; the top ten hold less than 20%. Concerning this clone: Its specificity is not known.

The starting material was peripheral blood mononuclear cells (PBMCs), obtained before the second cycle of nivolumab. V usage is TRBV18 and J usage is TRBJ2-7; 7 positions agree with TRBD1. The receptor's source is a human donor with classical Hodgkin lymphoma. The CDR3 DNA sequence: TGTGCCAGCTCACCAGGACAGGACCTAGGCGACGAGCAGTACTTC. Translating gives CASSPGQDLGDEQYF.